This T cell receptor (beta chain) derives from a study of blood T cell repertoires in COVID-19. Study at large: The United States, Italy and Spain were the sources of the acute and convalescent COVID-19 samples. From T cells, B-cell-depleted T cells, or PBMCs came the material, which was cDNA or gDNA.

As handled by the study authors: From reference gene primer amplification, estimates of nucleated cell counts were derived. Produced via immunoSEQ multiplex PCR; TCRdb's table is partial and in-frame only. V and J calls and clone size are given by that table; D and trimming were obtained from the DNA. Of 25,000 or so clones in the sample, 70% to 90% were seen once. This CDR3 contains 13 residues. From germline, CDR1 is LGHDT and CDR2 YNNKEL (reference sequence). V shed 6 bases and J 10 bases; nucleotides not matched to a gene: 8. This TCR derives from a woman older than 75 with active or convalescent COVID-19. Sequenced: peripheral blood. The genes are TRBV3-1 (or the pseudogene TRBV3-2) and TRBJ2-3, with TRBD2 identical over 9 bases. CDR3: CASSASGTVAQYF. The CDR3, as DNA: TGTGCCAGCAGTGCTAGCGGGACCGTGGCGCAGTATTTT.